Listed below are T cell receptor beta chains from one sample, sequenced in a study of blood T cells in healthy people across ages. From the 5' RACE reads, TCRdb called clonotypes with MiXCR, one entry per CDR3 protein. The sample carries hundreds of thousands of distinct CDR3 sequences, around 21% recorded once. The specimen was blood. These receptors originate from an older man in good health. CDR3s include the opening cysteine and the closing phenylalanine or tryptophan. D genes are given only for firm matches. Where a row states a size, it is once, few, many or the class of an expanded clone; other rows omit it.

d_call: TRBD2; v_call: TRBV3-1; clone_size: few; j_call: TRBJ2-1; cdr3_aa: CASSSTSGSSNEQFF; cdr3_nt: TGTGCCAGCAGCTCGACTAGCGGGAGTTCCAATGAGCAGTTCTTC
d_call: TRBD2; v_call: TRBV7-8; clone_size: few; j_call: TRBJ2-7; cdr3_aa: CASSLFGTTYEQYF; cdr3_nt: TGTGCCAGCAGCTTATTCGGGACTACCTACGAGCAGTACTTC
d_call: -; v_call: TRBV28; clone_size: few; j_call: TRBJ1-4; cdr3_aa: CASQTGATANEKLFF; cdr3_nt: TGTGCCAGCCAGACAGGAGCAACGGCTAATGAAAAACTGTTTTTT
d_call: -; v_call: TRBV20-1; clone_size: few; j_call: TRBJ2-1; cdr3_aa: CSASITYSHSGGDEQFF; cdr3_nt: TGCAGTGCTAGTATTACCTACAGTCATTCTGGGGGTGATGAGCAGTTCTTC
d_call: -; v_call: TRBV19; clone_size: -; j_call: TRBJ1-2; cdr3_aa: CASNSPRNIMSYGYTF; cdr3_nt: TGTGCCAGTAACTCGCCGCGAAACATTATGAGCTATGGCTACACCTTC
d_call: TRBD1; v_call: TRBV10-3; clone_size: few; j_call: TRBJ1-6; cdr3_aa: CAGGQGARNSPLHF; cdr3_nt: TGTGCAGGAGGACAGGGGGCGCGGAATTCACCCCTCCACTTT
d_call: TRBD2; v_call: TRBV6-2/TRBV6-3; clone_size: -; j_call: TRBJ2-7; cdr3_aa: CASSGPGLAGLLGSEQYF; cdr3_nt: TGTGCCAGCAGTGGACCGGGACTAGCGGGTTTACTCGGGTCCGAGCAGTACTTC
d_call: -; v_call: TRBV27; clone_size: -; j_call: TRBJ2-3; cdr3_aa: CASRPLAPADTQYF; cdr3_nt: TGTGCCAGCAGGCCGCTAGCGCCTGCAGATACGCAGTATTTT
d_call: TRBD2; v_call: TRBV5-1; clone_size: -; j_call: TRBJ2-5; cdr3_aa: CASSFTSGRRGETQYF; cdr3_nt: TGCGCCAGCAGCTTCACTAGCGGGAGAAGGGGAGAGACCCAGTACTTC
d_call: TRBD2; v_call: TRBV7-9; clone_size: few; j_call: TRBJ2-7; cdr3_aa: CASSPRGSGSSYEQYF; cdr3_nt: TGTGCCAGCAGCCCCCGGGGTAGCGGGAGCTCCTACGAGCAGTACTTC
d_call: -; v_call: TRBV6-2/TRBV6-3; clone_size: -; j_call: TRBJ2-6; cdr3_aa: CASSPTATGANVLTF; cdr3_nt: TGTGCCAGCAGCCCTACCGCGACTGGGGCCAACGTCCTGACTTTC
d_call: TRBD1; v_call: TRBV5-6; clone_size: few; j_call: TRBJ2-1; cdr3_aa: CASSSRTGAISLQFF; cdr3_nt: TGTGCCAGCAGCTCGAGAACAGGGGCCATCAGTTTGCAGTTCTTC
d_call: -; v_call: TRBV15; clone_size: -; j_call: TRBJ2-5; cdr3_aa: CATSRPGLEETQYF; cdr3_nt: TGTGCCACCAGCAGACCGGGACTGGAAGAGACCCAGTACTTC
d_call: -; v_call: TRBV7-6; clone_size: -; j_call: TRBJ2-2; cdr3_aa: CASSLEGSSTGELFF; cdr3_nt: TGTGCCAGCAGCTTAGAGGGGTCATCCACCGGGGAGCTGTTTTTT
d_call: TRBD2; v_call: TRBV11-1; clone_size: -; j_call: TRBJ2-7; cdr3_aa: CASSLRLAHTYEQYF; cdr3_nt: TGTGCCAGCAGCTTGAGACTAGCGCACACCTACGAGCAGTACTTC
d_call: -; v_call: TRBV7-3; clone_size: few; j_call: TRBJ1-1; cdr3_aa: CASSSYRNTEAFF; cdr3_nt: TGTGCCAGCAGCTCGTACAGGAACACTGAAGCTTTCTTT
d_call: -; v_call: TRBV20-1; clone_size: -; j_call: TRBJ1-1; cdr3_aa: CSARTSTEAFF; cdr3_nt: TGCAGTGCTAGAACATCCACTGAAGCTTTCTTT
d_call: -; v_call: TRBV20-1; clone_size: -; j_call: TRBJ1-1; cdr3_aa: CSARKGGGLNTEAFF; cdr3_nt: TGCAGTGCTAGAAAAGGGGGGGGATTGAACACTGAAGCTTTCTTT
d_call: -; v_call: TRBV29-1; clone_size: many; j_call: TRBJ2-1; cdr3_aa: CSVDSSEIGNEQFF; cdr3_nt: TGCAGCGTTGATTCTAGCGAAATTGGCAATGAGCAGTTCTTC
d_call: TRBD1; v_call: TRBV13; clone_size: many; j_call: TRBJ2-3; cdr3_aa: CASSFRDRGRIDTQYF; cdr3_nt: TGTGCCAGCAGCTTCCGGGACAGGGGGCGCATCGATACGCAGTATTTT
d_call: TRBD1; v_call: TRBV4-1; clone_size: -; j_call: TRBJ2-5; cdr3_aa: CASSRRRDREQETQYF; cdr3_nt: TGCGCCAGCAGCCGGCGCCGGGACAGGGAACAAGAGACCCAGTACTTC
d_call: -; v_call: TRBV4-3; clone_size: few; j_call: TRBJ2-5; cdr3_aa: CASSQDAGAETQYF; cdr3_nt: TGCGCCAGCAGCCAAGACGCAGGAGCAGAGACCCAGTACTTC
d_call: -; v_call: TRBV9; clone_size: few; j_call: TRBJ2-2; cdr3_aa: CAGSVSGSGTGELFF; cdr3_nt: TGTGCCGGCAGCGTAAGTGGGAGCGGGACCGGGGAGCTGTTTTTT
d_call: -; v_call: TRBV4-3; clone_size: -; j_call: TRBJ1-1; cdr3_aa: CASSQDRTVNTEAFF; cdr3_nt: TGCGCCAGCAGCCAAGATAGGACAGTGAACACTGAAGCTTTCTTT
d_call: TRBD2; v_call: TRBV29-1; clone_size: -; j_call: TRBJ2-5; cdr3_aa: CSVESREGWETQYF; cdr3_nt: TGCAGCGTTGAATCGCGGGAGGGTTGGGAGACCCAGTACTTC
d_call: TRBD2; v_call: TRBV12-3/TRBV12-4; clone_size: few; j_call: TRBJ2-5; cdr3_aa: CASTLGREGKETQYF; cdr3_nt: TGTGCCAGCACCCTGGGGCGGGAGGGGAAGGAGACCCAGTACTTC
d_call: TRBD2; v_call: TRBV4-1; clone_size: few; j_call: TRBJ2-1; cdr3_aa: CASSQPSGRYNEQFF; cdr3_nt: TGCGCCAGCAGCCAACCTAGCGGGAGGTACAATGAGCAGTTCTTC
d_call: TRBD1; v_call: TRBV6-1; clone_size: -; j_call: TRBJ2-3; cdr3_aa: CASSGQGVNTQYF; cdr3_nt: TGTGCCAGCAGTGGACAGGGGGTGAATACGCAGTATTTT
d_call: TRBD2; v_call: TRBV28; clone_size: -; j_call: TRBJ2-1; cdr3_aa: CASTRTSGRREQFF; cdr3_nt: TGTGCCAGCACTCGGACTAGCGGGAGACGTGAGCAGTTCTTC
d_call: -; v_call: TRBV7-9; clone_size: -; j_call: TRBJ2-7; cdr3_aa: CASSLGHTSYEQYF; cdr3_nt: TGTGCCAGCAGCTTAGGTCACACCTCCTACGAGCAGTACTTC
d_call: TRBD1; v_call: TRBV16; clone_size: -; j_call: TRBJ1-5; cdr3_aa: CASSHGDRAINQPQHF; cdr3_nt: TGTGCCAGCAGCCACGGAGACAGGGCAATCAATCAGCCCCAGCATTTT
d_call: -; v_call: TRBV12-3/TRBV12-4; clone_size: -; j_call: TRBJ1-6; cdr3_aa: CASSLEPGASPLHF; cdr3_nt: TGTGCCAGCAGTTTGGAACCGGGGGCTTCACCCCTCCACTTT
d_call: -; v_call: TRBV5-1; clone_size: -; j_call: TRBJ1-1; cdr3_aa: CASSFPGPEAFF; cdr3_nt: TGCGCCAGCAGCTTCCCAGGACCTGAAGCTTTCTTT
d_call: -; v_call: TRBV20-1; clone_size: -; j_call: TRBJ2-3; cdr3_aa: CSARDGRDTDTQYF; cdr3_nt: TGCAGTGCTAGAGATGGCAGGGACACAGATACGCAGTATTTT
d_call: TRBD2; v_call: TRBV3-1; clone_size: few; j_call: TRBJ2-7; cdr3_aa: CASSQVGLTAGVGYEQYF; cdr3_nt: TGTGCCAGCAGCCAAGTTGGACTTACGGCGGGAGTAGGGTACGAGCAGTACTTC
d_call: -; v_call: TRBV18; clone_size: -; j_call: TRBJ2-7; cdr3_aa: CASSTAGTESYEQYF; cdr3_nt: TGTGCCAGCTCAACCGCCGGGACGGAATCCTACGAGCAGTACTTC
d_call: -; v_call: TRBV7-9; clone_size: -; j_call: TRBJ1-1; cdr3_aa: CASSSKRTEAFF; cdr3_nt: TGTGCCAGCAGCTCGAAAAGAACTGAAGCTTTCTTT
d_call: TRBD1; v_call: TRBV27; clone_size: -; j_call: TRBJ1-1; cdr3_aa: CASSLGQGAVEAFF; cdr3_nt: TGTGCCAGCAGTTTAGGGCAGGGGGCAGTTGAAGCTTTCTTT
d_call: -; v_call: TRBV27; clone_size: many; j_call: TRBJ1-4; cdr3_aa: CASRPPGRPNEKLFF; cdr3_nt: TGTGCCAGCAGACCCCCGGGACGGCCTAATGAAAAACTGTTTTTT
d_call: -; v_call: TRBV9; clone_size: -; j_call: TRBJ2-1; cdr3_aa: CASSVGRGTLSYNEQFF; cdr3_nt: TGTGCCAGCAGCGTAGGGAGGGGGACTTTGTCTTACAATGAGCAGTTCTTC
d_call: TRBD1; v_call: TRBV5-1; clone_size: -; j_call: TRBJ2-3; cdr3_aa: CAGRKGQVVDDTQYF; cdr3_nt: TGCGCCGGCAGGAAAGGACAGGTGGTCGACGATACGCAGTATTTT
d_call: TRBD1; v_call: TRBV20-1; clone_size: -; j_call: TRBJ2-2; cdr3_aa: CSASRGQGDTGELFF; cdr3_nt: TGCAGTGCTAGTAGGGGACAGGGGGACACCGGGGAGCTGTTTTTT
d_call: -; v_call: TRBV4-3; clone_size: few; j_call: TRBJ2-1; cdr3_aa: CASSQDKAPRGSYNEQFF; cdr3_nt: TGCGCCAGCAGCCAAGATAAGGCCCCCAGGGGCTCCTACAATGAGCAGTTCTTC
d_call: TRBD2; v_call: TRBV9; clone_size: few; j_call: TRBJ2-4; cdr3_aa: CASSVVRAGGRGIAKNIQYF; cdr3_nt: TGTGCCAGCAGCGTAGTTCGTGCGGGAGGCCGGGGAATAGCCAAAAACATTCAGTACTTC
d_call: -; v_call: TRBV29-1; clone_size: -; j_call: TRBJ2-3; cdr3_aa: CSVQGTDTQYF; cdr3_nt: TGCAGCGTTCAGGGTACAGATACGCAGTATTTT
d_call: -; v_call: TRBV3-1; clone_size: -; j_call: TRBJ2-5; cdr3_aa: CASSQDWLAETQYF; cdr3_nt: TGTGCCAGCAGCCAAGATTGGCTAGCGGAGACCCAGTACTTC
d_call: -; v_call: TRBV20-1; clone_size: few; j_call: TRBJ1-4; cdr3_aa: CSARDGAGGGLFF; cdr3_nt: TGCAGTGCTAGAGATGGGGCAGGCGGTGGACTGTTTTTT
d_call: TRBD2; v_call: TRBV6-4; clone_size: few; j_call: TRBJ2-3; cdr3_aa: CASSDHSGTPTDTQYF; cdr3_nt: TGTGCCAGCAGTGACCATAGCGGGACGCCCACAGATACGCAGTATTTT
d_call: TRBD1; v_call: TRBV24-1; clone_size: -; j_call: TRBJ1-5; cdr3_aa: CATSAGDRVDQPQHF; cdr3_nt: TGTGCCACCAGTGCCGGGGACAGGGTTGATCAGCCCCAGCATTTT
d_call: -; v_call: TRBV3-1; clone_size: -; j_call: TRBJ2-5; cdr3_aa: CASSQGKVDQETQYF; cdr3_nt: TGTGCCAGCAGCCAAGGCAAGGTCGACCAAGAGACCCAGTACTTC
d_call: TRBD1; v_call: TRBV20-1; clone_size: -; j_call: TRBJ2-7; cdr3_aa: CSAGRQGDKQYF; cdr3_nt: TGCAGTGCTGGTAGACAGGGCGACAAGCAGTACTTC
d_call: TRBD2; v_call: TRBV5-6; clone_size: many; j_call: TRBJ2-3; cdr3_aa: CASSSLAGDPDTQYF; cdr3_nt: TGTGCCAGCAGCTCCCTAGCGGGAGACCCAGATACGCAGTATTTT
d_call: -; v_call: TRBV12-3/TRBV12-4; clone_size: -; j_call: TRBJ1-4; cdr3_aa: CASSLAGGPQEELFF; cdr3_nt: TGTGCCAGCAGTCTAGCGGGAGGGCCGCAGGAAGAACTGTTTTTT
d_call: -; v_call: TRBV9; clone_size: few; j_call: TRBJ2-7; cdr3_aa: CASSLAAVGYEQYF; cdr3_nt: TGTGCCAGCAGCTTAGCTGCCGTGGGCTACGAGCAGTACTTC
d_call: TRBD1; v_call: TRBV12-3/TRBV12-4; clone_size: -; j_call: TRBJ2-1; cdr3_aa: CASSFDGGQVLHEQFF; cdr3_nt: TGTGCCAGCAGTTTTGATGGCGGACAGGTCTTACATGAGCAGTTCTTC
d_call: TRBD1; v_call: TRBV5-1; clone_size: few; j_call: TRBJ1-1; cdr3_aa: CASSRVTGGNTEAFF; cdr3_nt: TGCGCCAGCAGCCGGGTGACAGGGGGGAACACTGAAGCTTTCTTT